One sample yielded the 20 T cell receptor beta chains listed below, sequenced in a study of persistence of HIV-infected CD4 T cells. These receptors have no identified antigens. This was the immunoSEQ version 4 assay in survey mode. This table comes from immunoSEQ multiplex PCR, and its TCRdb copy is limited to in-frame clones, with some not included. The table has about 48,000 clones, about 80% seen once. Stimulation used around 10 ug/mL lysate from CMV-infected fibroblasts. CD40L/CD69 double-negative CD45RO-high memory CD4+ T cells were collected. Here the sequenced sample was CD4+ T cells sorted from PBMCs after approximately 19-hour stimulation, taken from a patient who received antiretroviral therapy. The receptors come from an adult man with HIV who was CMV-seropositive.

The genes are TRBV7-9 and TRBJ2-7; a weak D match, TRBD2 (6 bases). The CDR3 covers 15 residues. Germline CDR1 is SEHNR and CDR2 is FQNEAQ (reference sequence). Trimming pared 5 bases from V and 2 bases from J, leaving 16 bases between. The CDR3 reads CASSKPAGLTYEQYF. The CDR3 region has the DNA TGTGCCAGCAGCAAACCCGCGGGGCTTACCTACGAGCAGTACTTC.

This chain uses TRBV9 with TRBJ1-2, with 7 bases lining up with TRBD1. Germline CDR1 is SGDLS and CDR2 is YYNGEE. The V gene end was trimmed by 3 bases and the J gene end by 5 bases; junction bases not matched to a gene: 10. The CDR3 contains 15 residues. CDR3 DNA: TGTGCCAGCAGCGGGGAGGGGGCGGTTAATTATGGCTACACCTTC. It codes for CASSGEGAVNYGYTF.

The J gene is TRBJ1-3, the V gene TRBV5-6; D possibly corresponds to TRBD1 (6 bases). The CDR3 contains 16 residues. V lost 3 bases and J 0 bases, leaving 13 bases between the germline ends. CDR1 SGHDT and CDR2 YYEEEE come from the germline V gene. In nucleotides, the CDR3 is TGTGCCAGCAGCTGGGGGCAGGGGCTCTCTGGAAACACCATATATTTT. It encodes CASSWGQGLSGNTIYF.

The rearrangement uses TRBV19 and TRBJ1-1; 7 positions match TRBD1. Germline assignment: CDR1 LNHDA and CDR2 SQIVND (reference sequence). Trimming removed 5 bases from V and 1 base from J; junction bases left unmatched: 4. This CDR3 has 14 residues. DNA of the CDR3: TGTGCCAGTAGTGCCCGGACAGGGAACACTGAAGCTTTCTTT. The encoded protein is CASSARTGNTEAFF.

CDR3 coding DNA: TGTGCCACTCCTCGTGGGGCGAGCTCCTACGAGCAGTACTTC. This gives the protein CATPRGASSYEQYF. The chain links TRBV30 to TRBJ2-7; possible D gene TRBD1, 5 bases. V was clipped by 8 bases and J by 0 bases, with 17 bases between them. Looked up from germline, CDR1 is GTSNPN and CDR2 is SVGIG (reference sequence). The length of the CDR3 is 14 residues.

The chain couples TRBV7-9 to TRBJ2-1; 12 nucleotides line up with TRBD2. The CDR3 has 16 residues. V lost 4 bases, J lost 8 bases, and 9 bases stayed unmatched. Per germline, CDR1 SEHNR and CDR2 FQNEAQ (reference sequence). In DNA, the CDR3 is TGTGCCAGCAGCTCACAGACTAGCGGGAGTTTATATGAGCAGTTCTTC. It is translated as CASSSQTSGSLYEQFF.

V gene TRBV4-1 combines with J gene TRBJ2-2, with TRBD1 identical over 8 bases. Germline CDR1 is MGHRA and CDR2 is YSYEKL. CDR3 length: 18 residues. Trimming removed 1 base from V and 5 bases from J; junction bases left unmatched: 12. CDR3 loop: CASSQVTGGKKETGELFF. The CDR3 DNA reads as TGCGCCAGCAGCCAAGTTACAGGGGGTAAGAAAGAGACCGGGGAGCTGTTTTTT.

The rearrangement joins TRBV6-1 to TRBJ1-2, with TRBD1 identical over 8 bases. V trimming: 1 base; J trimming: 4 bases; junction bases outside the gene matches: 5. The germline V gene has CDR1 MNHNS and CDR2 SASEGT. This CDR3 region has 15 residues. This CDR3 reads CASSEGGTGAYGYTF. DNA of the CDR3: TGTGCCAGCAGTGAAGGGGGGACAGGCGCCTATGGCTACACCTTC.

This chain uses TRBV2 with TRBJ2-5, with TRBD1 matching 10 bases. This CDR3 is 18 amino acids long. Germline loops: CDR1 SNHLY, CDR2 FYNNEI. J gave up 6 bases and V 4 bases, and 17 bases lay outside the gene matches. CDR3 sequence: CASSGGGIPGQGSQTQYF. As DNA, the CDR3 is TGTGCCAGCAGTGGGGGGGGTATTCCGGGACAGGGGTCGCAGACCCAGTACTTC.

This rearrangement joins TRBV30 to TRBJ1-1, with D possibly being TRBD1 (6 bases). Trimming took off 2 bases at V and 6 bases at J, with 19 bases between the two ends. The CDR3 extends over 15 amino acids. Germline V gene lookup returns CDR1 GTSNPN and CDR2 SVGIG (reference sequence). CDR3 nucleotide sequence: TGTGCCTGGAGTATTCACAGGGACTTCTACCCTGAAGCTTTCTTT. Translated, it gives CAWSIHRDFYPEAFF.

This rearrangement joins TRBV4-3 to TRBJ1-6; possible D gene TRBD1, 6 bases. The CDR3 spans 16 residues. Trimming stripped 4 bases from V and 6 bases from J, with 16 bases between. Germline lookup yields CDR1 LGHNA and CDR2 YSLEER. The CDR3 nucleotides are TGCGCCAGCAGCCCAGGGGCAGTGGGTCGTAATTCACCCCTCCACTTT. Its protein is CASSPGAVGRNSPLHF.

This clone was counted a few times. Written as DNA, the CDR3 is TGCGCCAGCAGCCAAGAACGTGACGGGAGGGATACGCAGTATTTT. It specifies CASSQERDGRDTQYF. The chain is built from TRBV4-3 and TRBJ2-3; 7 positions match TRBD2. The CDR3 runs to 15 residues. From germline, CDR1 is LGHNA and CDR2 YSLEER. The J segment lost 6 bases and the V segment lost 0 bases, leaving 6 bases of the junction unmatched.

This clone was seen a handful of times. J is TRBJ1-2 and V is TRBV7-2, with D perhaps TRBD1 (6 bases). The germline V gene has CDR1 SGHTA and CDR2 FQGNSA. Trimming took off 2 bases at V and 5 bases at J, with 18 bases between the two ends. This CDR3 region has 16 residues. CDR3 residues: CASSLSYRAQLYGYTF. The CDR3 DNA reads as TGTGCCAGCAGCTTATCTTACAGGGCACAGCTGTATGGCTACACCTTC.

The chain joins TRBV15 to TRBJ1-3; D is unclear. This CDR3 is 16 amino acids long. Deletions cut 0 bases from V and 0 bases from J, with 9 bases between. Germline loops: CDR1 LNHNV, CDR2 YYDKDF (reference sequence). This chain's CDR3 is CATSRDGQTSGNTIYF. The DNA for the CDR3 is TGTGCCACCAGCAGAGATGGGCAGACCTCTGGAAACACCATATATTTT.

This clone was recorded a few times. The CDR3 DNA is TGTGCTTGTAAACGGGGGGGTTCACCCCTCCACTTT. Protein product: CACKRGGSPLHF. The gene calls are TRBV30 and TRBJ1-6, with D possibly matching TRBD1 (5 bases). Germline-derived CDR1 and CDR2 are GTSNPN and SVGIG (reference sequence). The CDR3 runs 12 residues.

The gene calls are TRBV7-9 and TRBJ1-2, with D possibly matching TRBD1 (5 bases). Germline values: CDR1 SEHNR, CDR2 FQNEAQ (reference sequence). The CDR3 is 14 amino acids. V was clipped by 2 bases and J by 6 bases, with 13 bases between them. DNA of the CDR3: TGTGCCAGCAGCTTACAGGGAGTCACCGATGGCTACACCTTC. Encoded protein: CASSLQGVTDGYTF.

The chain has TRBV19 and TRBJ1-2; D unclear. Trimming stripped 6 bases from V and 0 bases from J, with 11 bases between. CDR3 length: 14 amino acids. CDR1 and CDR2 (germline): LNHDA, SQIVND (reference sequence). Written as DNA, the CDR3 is TGTGCCAGTAGCATCGGACCGACTAACTATGGCTACACCTTC. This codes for CASSIGPTNYGYTF.

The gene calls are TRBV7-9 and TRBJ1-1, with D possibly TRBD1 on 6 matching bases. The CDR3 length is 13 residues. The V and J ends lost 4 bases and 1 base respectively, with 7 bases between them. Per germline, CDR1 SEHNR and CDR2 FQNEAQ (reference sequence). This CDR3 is CASSSGANTEAFF. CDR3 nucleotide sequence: TGTGCCAGCAGCTCGGGGGCGAACACTGAAGCTTTCTTT.

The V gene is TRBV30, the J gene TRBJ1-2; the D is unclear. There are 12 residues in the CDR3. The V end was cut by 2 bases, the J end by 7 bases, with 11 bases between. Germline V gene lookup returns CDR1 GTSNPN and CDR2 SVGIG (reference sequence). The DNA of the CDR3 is TGTGCCTGGAGTCCTCTGGGTACTGGCTACACCTTC. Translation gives CAWSPLGTGYTF.

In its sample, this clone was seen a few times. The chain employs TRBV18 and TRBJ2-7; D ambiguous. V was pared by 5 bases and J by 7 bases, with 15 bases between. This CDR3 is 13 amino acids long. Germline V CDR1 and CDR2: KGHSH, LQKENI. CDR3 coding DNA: TGTGCCAGCTCAACCCAGACTCAGTCGGAGCAGTACTTC. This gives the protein CASSTQTQSEQYF.